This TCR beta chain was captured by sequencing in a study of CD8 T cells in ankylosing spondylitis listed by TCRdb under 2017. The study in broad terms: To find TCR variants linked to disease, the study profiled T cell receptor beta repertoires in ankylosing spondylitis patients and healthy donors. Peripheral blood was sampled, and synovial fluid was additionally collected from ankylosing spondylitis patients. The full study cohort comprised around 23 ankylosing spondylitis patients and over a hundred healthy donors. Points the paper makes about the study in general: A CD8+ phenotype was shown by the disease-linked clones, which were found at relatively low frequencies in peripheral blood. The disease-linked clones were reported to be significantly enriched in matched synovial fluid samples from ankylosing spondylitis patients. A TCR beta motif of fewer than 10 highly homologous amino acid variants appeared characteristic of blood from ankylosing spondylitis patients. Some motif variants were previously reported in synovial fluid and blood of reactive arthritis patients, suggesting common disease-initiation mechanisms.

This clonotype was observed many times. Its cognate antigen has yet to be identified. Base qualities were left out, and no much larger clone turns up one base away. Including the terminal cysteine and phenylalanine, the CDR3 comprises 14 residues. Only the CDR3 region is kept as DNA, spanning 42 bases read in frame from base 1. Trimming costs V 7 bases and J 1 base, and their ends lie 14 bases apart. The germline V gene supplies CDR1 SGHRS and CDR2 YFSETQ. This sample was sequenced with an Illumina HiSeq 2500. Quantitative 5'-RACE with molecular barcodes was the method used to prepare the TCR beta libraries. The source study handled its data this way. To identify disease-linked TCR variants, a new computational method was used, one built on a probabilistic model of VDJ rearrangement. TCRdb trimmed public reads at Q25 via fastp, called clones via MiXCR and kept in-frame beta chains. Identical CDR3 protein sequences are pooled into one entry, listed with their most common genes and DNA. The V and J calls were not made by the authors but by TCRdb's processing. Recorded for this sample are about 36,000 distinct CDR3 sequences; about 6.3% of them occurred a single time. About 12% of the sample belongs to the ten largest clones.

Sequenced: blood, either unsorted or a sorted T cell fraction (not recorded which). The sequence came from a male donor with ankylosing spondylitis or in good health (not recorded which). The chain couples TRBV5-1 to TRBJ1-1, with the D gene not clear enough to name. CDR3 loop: CASWSEGQNTEAFF. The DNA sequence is TGCGCCAGCTGGAGTGAAGGGCAGAACACTGAAGCTTTCTTT.